Below, 15 T cell receptor beta chains from the same sample are listed, as sequenced in a study of technical replicates of blood from a handful of donors. Produced via immunoSEQ multiplex PCR; TCRdb's table is partial and in-frame only. In the table there are about 70,000 clones, around 97% of which are singletons. The sequenced material came from T cells isolated from PBMCs. The receptors stem from a human donor in good health.

The table lists this clone with a count of one. V gene TRBV11-2 combines with J gene TRBJ1-6; 7 bases are shared with TRBD1. V lost 6 bases, J lost 7 bases, and 12 bases stayed unmatched. The germline V gene encodes CDR1 SGHAT and CDR2 FQNNGV. The CDR3 runs to 16 residues. CDR3 in DNA: TGTGCCAGCAGTAAAAGGGGTGACAGGGCAAATTCACCCCTCCACTTT. Translation: CASSKRGDRANSPLHF.

This clone was recorded only once. The chain is built from TRBV28 and TRBJ2-3, with 10 bases that match TRBD2. CDR1 is MDHEN and CDR2 is SYDVKM in the germline V gene. V trimming: 3 bases; J trimming: 0 bases; junction bases outside the gene matches: 6. CDR3 length: 17 residues. CDR3 region: CASSLPTLAGSTDTQYF. CDR3 nucleotide sequence: TGTGCCAGCAGTTTGCCCACACTAGCGGGAAGCACAGATACGCAGTATTTT.

This chain uses TRBV4-2 with TRBJ1-1; 9 nucleotides align to TRBD1. With 0 bases clipped from V and 2 bases from J, the junction kept 10 bases outside the gene matches. In germline, CDR1 is LGHNA, CDR2 YNFKEQ. This CDR3 contains 18 residues. For the CDR3, the DNA is TGTGCCAGCAGCCAAGACATACGGACAGGGGCATATAACACTGAAGCTTTCTTT. This translates into CASSQDIRTGAYNTEAFF.

V usage is TRBV5-1 and J usage is TRBJ1-1, with 7 bases aligning to TRBD1. CDR3 length: 15 amino acids. J lost 0 bases, V lost 4 bases, and 6 bases had no gene match. Germline V gene sequence: CDR1 SGHRS, CDR2 YFSETQ. The chain's CDR3 is CASSPQTGMNTEAFF. The CDR3 nucleotides are TGCGCCAGCAGCCCCCAGACAGGGATGAACACTGAAGCTTTCTTT.

The chain employs TRBV7-9 and TRBJ1-1; D is possibly TRBD1 (5 bases). The CDR3 loop spans 14 amino acids. Germline CDR1 and CDR2: SEHNR and FQNEAQ (reference sequence). Trimming shortened V by 5 bases and J by 2 bases, and 12 bases separated the two germline ends. The CDR3 bases are TGTGCCAGCAGCCATCCCGGGGGTAACACTGAAGCTTTCTTT. It is translated as CASSHPGGNTEAFF. Full variable domain (rest looked up from reference TRBV7-9 and TRBJ1-1): DTGVSQNPRHKITKRGQNVTFRCDPISEHNRLYWYRQTLGQGPEFLTYFQNEAQLEKSRLLSDRFSAERPKGSFSTLEIQRTEQGDSAMYLCASSHPGGNTEAFFGQGTRLTVV.

The chain has TRBV4-1 and TRBJ1-2; TRBD1 matches at 9 bases. V gave up 4 bases and J gave up 4 bases; unmatched junction bases: 7. This CDR3 region has 15 residues. The germline gives CDR1 MGHRA, CDR2 YSYEKL. The CDR3 is CASSPGTGYRYGYTF. CDR3 bases: TGCGCCAGCAGCCCCGGGACAGGGTATCGCTATGGCTACACCTTC.

The genes are TRBV28 and TRBJ1-5; perhaps TRBD1 as D (5 bases). This CDR3 spans 16 amino acids. Germline CDR1 and CDR2: MDHEN and SYDVKM. V was shortened by 3 bases and J by 2 bases, with 14 bases between the two germline ends. As DNA, the CDR3 is TGTGCCAGCAGTTTTTTTGGTCTCAGGGGCAATCAGCCCCAGCATTTT. Encoded protein: CASSFFGLRGNQPQHF.

The chain joins TRBV28 to TRBJ2-7, with D unclear. The ends were cut back, 5 bases at V and 3 bases at J, with 20 bases in the middle. The CDR3 has 16 residues. Germline CDR1 and CDR2: MDHEN and SYDVKM. The DNA for the CDR3 is TGTGCCAGCAGTCCCTGGGCTGATGCGTTCAACTACGAGCAGTACTTC. Its translation is CASSPWADAFNYEQYF.

This clone appeared a single time. The chain's CDR3 is CASRGGGLKNSPLHF. In DNA form, the CDR3 reads TGCGCCAGCAGAGGCGGGGGGTTGAAGAATTCACCCCTCCACTTT. The chain carries TRBV5-1 and TRBJ1-6; perhaps TRBD1 as D (5 bases). The V and J ends lost 5 bases and 7 bases respectively, with 16 bases between them. The CDR3 length is 15 residues. Germline CDR1 and CDR2: SGHRS and YFSETQ.

J is TRBJ1-5 and V is TRBV28; unclear D gene. Trimming stripped 6 bases from V and 0 bases from J, with 21 bases between. The germline V gene encodes CDR1 MDHEN and CDR2 SYDVKM. This CDR3 is built from 18 residues. The CDR3 DNA is TGTGCCAGCAGCTCCAGTGGCCCTGACTCTTATAGCAATCAGCCCCAGCATTTT. Translating gives CASSSSGPDSYSNQPQHF. Drawing the rest from reference TRBV28 and TRBJ1-5, the complete variable domain is DVKVTQSSRYLVKRTGEKVFLECVQDMDHENMFWYRQDPGLGLRLIYFSYDVKMKEKGDIPEGYSVSREKKERFSLILESASTNQTSMYLCASSSSGPDSYSNQPQHFGDGTRLSIL.

J is TRBJ2-7 and V is TRBV4-1; 10 nucleotides align to TRBD1. The CDR3 contains 13 residues. The germline gives CDR1 MGHRA, CDR2 YSYEKL. The J segment lost 8 bases and the V segment lost 4 bases, leaving 5 bases of the junction unmatched. CDR3 sequence: CASSRMGQGKQYF. The CDR3 DNA follows: TGCGCCAGCAGCCGGATGGGACAGGGGAAGCAGTACTTC.

This clone was found once. The chain couples TRBV6-6 to TRBJ2-2, with 7 bases that match TRBD2. Per the germline V gene, CDR1 is MNHNY and CDR2 is SVGAGI (reference sequence). V was clipped by 9 bases and J by 1 base; unmatched bases: 11. The CDR3 contains 16 residues. The CDR3 nucleotides are TGTGCCAGTAGAGGATTTTCTAGCGGGAACACCGGGGAGCTGTTTTTT. Its translation is CASRGFSSGNTGELFF.

V is TRBV2 and J is TRBJ1-1, with 9 bases lining up with TRBD1. Germline-derived CDR1 and CDR2 are SNHLY and FYNNEI. The CDR3 has 14 residues. The ends lost 11 bases at V and 3 bases at J; junction bases unmatched: 10. The CDR3 loop is CAGTDRGLDTEAFF. The DNA of the CDR3 is TGTGCCGGGACTGACAGGGGGTTGGACACTGAAGCTTTCTTT.

The table lists this clone with a count of one. The V and J genes are TRBV6-5 and TRBJ1-1, with TRBD1 matching 7 bases. V shed 4 bases, J shed 2 bases, and the junction held 7 bases outside the gene matches. This CDR3 has 15 amino acids. In germline, CDR1 is MNHEY, CDR2 SVGAGI. The CDR3 is CASSSGTAGNTEAFF. In nucleotides, the CDR3 is TGTGCCAGCAGTTCTGGGACAGCTGGAAACACTGAAGCTTTCTTT.

The chain couples TRBV4-1 to TRBJ2-7; 7 nucleotides align to TRBD1. The CDR3 has 14 amino acids. The trim removed 4 bases at V and 1 base at J, leaving 4 bases unmatched. Germline V gene sequence: CDR1 MGHRA, CDR2 YSYEKL. CDR3 DNA sequence: TGCGCCAGCAGCCCCTTACAGGGGTCCTACGAGCAGTACTTC. It is translated as CASSPLQGSYEQYF.